Following are 5 T cell receptor beta chains from one sample sequenced in a study of T cell responses to AZD1222 COVID-19 vaccine. Data came from immunoSEQ multiplex PCR; TCRdb stores just in-frame clones and leaves some out. Counted here are roughly 67,000 clones, 88% occurring once; the ten biggest clones make up roughly 7.4%. Here the sequenced sample was peripheral blood, taken on day 0 of AZD1222 vaccination. These receptors were taken from an adult in good health.

The chain carries TRBV28 and TRBJ2-7; 10 bases are shared with TRBD1. V lost 2 bases to trimming and J lost 3 bases; unmatched junction nucleotides: 10. Germline V lookup: CDR1 MDHEN, CDR2 SYDVKM. This CDR3 spans 17 amino acids. In DNA form, the CDR3 reads TGTGCCAGCAGTTTAGGGCAACCGGGACAGGGGCTCTACGAGCAGTACTTC. Its translation: CASSLGQPGQGLYEQYF.

As regards this clone: This CDR3 is also generated by other DNA sequences in the sample. The gene calls are TRBV28 and TRBJ1-1, with D maybe TRBD1 (6 bases). CDR1 and CDR2 from the germline V gene are MDHEN and SYDVKM. CDR3 length equals 14 residues. Trimming removed 3 bases from V and 1 base from J, with 9 bases in between. The CDR3 region is CASSFRGGNTEAFF. The CDR3 coding sequence is TGTGCCAGCAGTTTCAGGGGCGGGAACACTGAAGCTTTCTTT.

The rearrangement uses TRBV4-3 and TRBJ2-1, with 8 bases identical to TRBD2. This CDR3 is built from 16 residues. The germline V gene encodes CDR1 LGHNA and CDR2 YSLEER. V lost 2 bases and J lost 9; bases outside the gene matches: 12. CDR3 nucleotide sequence: TGCGCCAGCAGCCAACAGGGACGGGAGGGAAGTACTGAGCAGTTCTTC. Translated, it gives CASSQQGREGSTEQFF.

This clone was counted between two and nine times. This chain connects TRBV19 to TRBJ1-5; a weak D match, TRBD1 (5 bases). The V gene's germline CDR1 is LNHDA and CDR2 SQIVND (reference sequence). Trimming left V 3 bases short and J 0 bases short, with 9 bases between. CDR3 length: 15 amino acids. For the CDR3, the DNA is TGTGCCAGTAGTATGGGGGGGTATAGCAATCAGCCCCAGCATTTT. It translates to CASSMGGYSNQPQHF.

This chain joins TRBV7-2 and TRBJ2-3, with 9 bases aligning to TRBD2. The CDR3 spans 16 residues. V trimming: 5 bases; J trimming: 0 bases; junction bases outside the gene matches: 6. In germline, CDR1 is SGHTA, CDR2 FQGNSA. CDR3 in DNA: TGTGCCAGCAGCCAAACTAGCGGGTTTAGCACAGATACGCAGTATTTT. As protein: CASSQTSGFSTDTQYF.